In this sample, the clone carrying this T cell receptor (beta chain) turned up a few times. Antigen: not known. Researchers attached unique molecular identifiers to individual cDNA molecules. One entry per CDR3 protein, called by TCRdb with MiXCR from the 5' RACE reads. Of 50,000 to 65,000 distinct CDR3 sequences listed, roughly 21% were seen once; the top ten hold approximately 16%. The record originates from a study of early T cells in non-severe SARS-CoV-2 infection. The wider study: The input, bulk RNA from unsorted whole blood, was sequenced, and chains were unpaired. Study-wide results and limits: Matching results from VDJdb favored anti-spike CD8 responses, leaving private and CD4 specificities undetected.

There are 13 residues in the CDR3. Germline assignment: CDR1 DFQATT and CDR2 SNEGSKA (reference sequence). The V and J genes are TRBV20-1 and TRBJ1-6; no reliable D call. This sample comprised whole blood, obtained at baseline. The source of this sequence is an adult who was a healthcare worker with PCR-confirmed SARS-CoV-2 infection or an uninfected control (not recorded which). CDR3 sequence reads: CGCSLNYNSPLHF. Written as DNA, the CDR3 is TGCGGATGCAGTCTAAATTATAATTCACCCCTCCACTTT.